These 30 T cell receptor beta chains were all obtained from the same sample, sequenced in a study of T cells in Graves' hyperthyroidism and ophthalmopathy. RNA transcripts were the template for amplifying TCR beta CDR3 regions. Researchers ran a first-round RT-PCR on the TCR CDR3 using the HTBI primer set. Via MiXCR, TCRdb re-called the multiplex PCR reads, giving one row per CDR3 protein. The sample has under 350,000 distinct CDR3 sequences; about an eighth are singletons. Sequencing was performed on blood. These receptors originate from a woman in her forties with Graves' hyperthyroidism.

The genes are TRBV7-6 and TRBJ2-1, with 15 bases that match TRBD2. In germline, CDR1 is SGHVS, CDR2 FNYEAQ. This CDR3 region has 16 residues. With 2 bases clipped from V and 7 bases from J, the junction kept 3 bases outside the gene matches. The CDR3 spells CASSLSGTSGRNEQFF. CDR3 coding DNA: TGTGCCAGCAGCTTATCCGGGACTAGCGGGAGGAATGAGCAGTTCTTC.

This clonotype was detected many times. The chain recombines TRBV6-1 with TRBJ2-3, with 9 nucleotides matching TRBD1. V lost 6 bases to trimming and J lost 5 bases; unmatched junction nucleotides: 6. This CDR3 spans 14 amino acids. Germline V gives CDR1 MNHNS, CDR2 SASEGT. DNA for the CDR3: TGTGCCAGCAGACCGGACAGGGGCCAAGATACGCAGTATTTT. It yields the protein CASRPDRGQDTQYF.

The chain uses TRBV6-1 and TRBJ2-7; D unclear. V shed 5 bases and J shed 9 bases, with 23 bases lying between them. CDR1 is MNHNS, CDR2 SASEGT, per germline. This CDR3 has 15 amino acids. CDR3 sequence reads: CASSSPGPTTSGQYF. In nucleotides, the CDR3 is TGTGCCAGCAGTTCCCCCGGGCCTACGACCTCGGGGCAGTACTTC.

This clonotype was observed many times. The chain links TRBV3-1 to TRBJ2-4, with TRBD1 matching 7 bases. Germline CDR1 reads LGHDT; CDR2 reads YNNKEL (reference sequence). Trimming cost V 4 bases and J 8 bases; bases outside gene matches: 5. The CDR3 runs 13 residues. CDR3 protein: CASSRQGRDIQYF. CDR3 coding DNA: TGTGCCAGCAGCCGACAGGGAAGGGACATTCAGTACTTC.

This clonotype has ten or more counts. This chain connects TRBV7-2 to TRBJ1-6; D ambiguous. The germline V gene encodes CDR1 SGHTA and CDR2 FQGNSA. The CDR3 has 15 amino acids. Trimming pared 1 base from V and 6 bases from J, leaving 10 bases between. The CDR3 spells CASSLEGSFNSPLHF. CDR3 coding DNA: TGTGCCAGCAGCTTAGAGGGATCGTTTAATTCACCCCTCCACTTT.

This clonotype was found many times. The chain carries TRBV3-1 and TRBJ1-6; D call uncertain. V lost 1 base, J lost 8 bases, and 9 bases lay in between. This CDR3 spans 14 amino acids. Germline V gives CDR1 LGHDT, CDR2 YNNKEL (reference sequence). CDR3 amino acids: CASSQVGFDSPLHF. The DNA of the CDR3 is TGTGCCAGCAGCCAAGTAGGGTTTGATTCACCCCTCCACTTT.

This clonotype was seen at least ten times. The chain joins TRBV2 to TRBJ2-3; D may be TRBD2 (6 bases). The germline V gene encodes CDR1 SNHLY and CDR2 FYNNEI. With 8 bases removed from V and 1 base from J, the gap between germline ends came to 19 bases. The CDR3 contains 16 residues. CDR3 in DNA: TGTGCCAGCGGAGGGGCGGGTACCCTTGGCACAGATACGCAGTATTTT. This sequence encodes CASGGAGTLGTDTQYF.

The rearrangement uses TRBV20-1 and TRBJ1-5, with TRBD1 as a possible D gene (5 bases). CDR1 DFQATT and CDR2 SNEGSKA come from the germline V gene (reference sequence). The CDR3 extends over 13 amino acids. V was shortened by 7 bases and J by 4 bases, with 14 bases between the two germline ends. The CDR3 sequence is CSGKGPLNQPQHF. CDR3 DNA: TGCAGTGGGAAGGGACCGTTAAATCAGCCCCAGCATTTT.

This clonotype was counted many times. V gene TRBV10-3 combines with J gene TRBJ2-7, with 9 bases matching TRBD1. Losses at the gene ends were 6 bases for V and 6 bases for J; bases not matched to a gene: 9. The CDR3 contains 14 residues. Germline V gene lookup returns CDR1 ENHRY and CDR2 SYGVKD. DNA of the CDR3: TGTGCCATCAGCGCCGGGACAGGGAGCACCGAGCAGTACTTC. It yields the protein CAISAGTGSTEQYF.

CDR3 sequence reads: CAISDRMGEKLFF. DNA for the CDR3: TGTGCCATCAGTGACAGGATGGGAGAAAAACTGTTTTTT. The chain couples TRBV10-3 to TRBJ1-4; D is unclear. Germline lookup yields CDR1 ENHRY and CDR2 SYGVKD. The V and J ends lost 3 bases and 8 bases respectively, with 10 bases between them. The CDR3 totals 13 residues.

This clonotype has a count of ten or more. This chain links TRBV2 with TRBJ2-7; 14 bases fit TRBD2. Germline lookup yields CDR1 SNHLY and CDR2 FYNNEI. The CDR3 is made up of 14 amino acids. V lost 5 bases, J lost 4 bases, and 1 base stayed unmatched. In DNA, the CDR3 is TGTGCCAGCAGTAGGACTAGCGGGGGGTACGAGCAGTACTTC. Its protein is CASSRTSGGYEQYF.

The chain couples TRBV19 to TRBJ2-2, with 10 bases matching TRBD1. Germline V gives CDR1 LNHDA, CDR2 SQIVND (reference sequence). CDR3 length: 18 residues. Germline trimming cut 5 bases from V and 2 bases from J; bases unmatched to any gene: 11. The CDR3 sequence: CASSPPRDRGPNTGELFF. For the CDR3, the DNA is TGTGCCAGTAGTCCCCCACGGGACAGGGGTCCCAACACCGGGGAGCTGTTTTTT.

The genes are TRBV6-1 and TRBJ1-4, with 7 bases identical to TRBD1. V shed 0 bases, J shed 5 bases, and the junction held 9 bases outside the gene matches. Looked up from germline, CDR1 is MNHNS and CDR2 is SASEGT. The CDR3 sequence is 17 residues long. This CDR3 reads CASSEAHFRGTNEKLFF. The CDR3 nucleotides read TGTGCCAGCAGTGAAGCCCATTTCAGGGGGACGAATGAAAAACTGTTTTTT.

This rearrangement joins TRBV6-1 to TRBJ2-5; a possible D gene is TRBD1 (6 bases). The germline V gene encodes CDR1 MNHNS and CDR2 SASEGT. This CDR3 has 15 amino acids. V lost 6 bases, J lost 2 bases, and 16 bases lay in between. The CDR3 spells CASSPDRPGQETQYF. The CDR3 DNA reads TGTGCCAGCAGCCCAGACAGGCCGGGGCAAGAGACCCAGTACTTC.

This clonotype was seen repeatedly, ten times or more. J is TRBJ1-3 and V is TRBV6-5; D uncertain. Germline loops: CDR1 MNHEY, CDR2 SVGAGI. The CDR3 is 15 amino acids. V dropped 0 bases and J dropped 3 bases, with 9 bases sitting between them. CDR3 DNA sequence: TGTGCCAGCAGTTACTCGATGGGTGGTGGAAACACCATATATTTT. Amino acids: CASSYSMGGGNTIYF.

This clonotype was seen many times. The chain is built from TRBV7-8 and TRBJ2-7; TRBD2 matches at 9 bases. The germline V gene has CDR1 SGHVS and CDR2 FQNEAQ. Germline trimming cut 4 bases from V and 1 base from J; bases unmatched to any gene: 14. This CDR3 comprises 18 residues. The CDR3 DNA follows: TGTGCCAGCAGCTCCAGGGTAGCGGGAGTCCAACCTTCCTACGAGCAGTACTTC. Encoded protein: CASSSRVAGVQPSYEQYF. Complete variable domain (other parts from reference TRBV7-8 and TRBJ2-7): GAGVSQSPRYKVAKRGQDVALRCDPISGHVSLFWYQQALGQGPEFLTYFQNEAQLDKSGLPSDRFFAERPEGSVSTLKIQRTQQEDSAVYLCASSSRVAGVQPSYEQYFGPGTRLTVT.

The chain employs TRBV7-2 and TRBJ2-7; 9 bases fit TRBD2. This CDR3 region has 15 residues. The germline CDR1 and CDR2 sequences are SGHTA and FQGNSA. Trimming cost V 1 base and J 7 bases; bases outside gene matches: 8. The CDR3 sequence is CASSLEDSGRYEQYF. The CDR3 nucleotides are TGTGCCAGCAGCTTAGAGGACAGCGGGAGGTATGAGCAGTACTTC.

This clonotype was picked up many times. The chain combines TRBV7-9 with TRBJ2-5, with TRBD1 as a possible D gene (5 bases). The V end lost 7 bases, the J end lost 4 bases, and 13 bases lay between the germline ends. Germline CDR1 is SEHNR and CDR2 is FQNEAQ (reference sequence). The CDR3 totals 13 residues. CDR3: CASNGVGRETQYF. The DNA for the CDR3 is TGTGCCAGCAATGGGGTGGGGCGAGAGACCCAGTACTTC. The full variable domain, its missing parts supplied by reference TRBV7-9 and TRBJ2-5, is DTGVSQNPRHKITKRGQNVTFRCDPISEHNRLYWYRQTLGQGPEFLTYFQNEAQLEKSRLLSDRFSAERPKGSFSTLEIQRTEQGDSAMYLCASNGVGRETQYFGPGTRLLVL.

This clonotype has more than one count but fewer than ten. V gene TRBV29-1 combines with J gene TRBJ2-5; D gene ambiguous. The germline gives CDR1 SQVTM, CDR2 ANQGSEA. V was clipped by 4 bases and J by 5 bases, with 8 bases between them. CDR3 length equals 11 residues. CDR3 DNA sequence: TGCAGCGTTGCAGGTAGCGAGACCCAGTACTTC. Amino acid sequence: CSVAGSETQYF.

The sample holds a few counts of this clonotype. The DNA of the CDR3 is TGTGCCAGCAGCCCCAATCTCGGGGATACGCAGTATTTT. Protein: CASSPNLGDTQYF. The chain is built from TRBV7-3 and TRBJ2-3; D not certain. Trimming removed 5 bases at V and 6 bases at J, with 12 bases between. CDR1 and CDR2 (germline): SGHTA, FQGTGA. CDR3 length: 13 amino acids.

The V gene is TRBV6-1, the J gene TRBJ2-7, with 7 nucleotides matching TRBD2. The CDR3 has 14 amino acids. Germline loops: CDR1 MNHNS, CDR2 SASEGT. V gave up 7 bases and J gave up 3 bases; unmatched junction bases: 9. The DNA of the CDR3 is TGTGCCAGCACTACTGGGAGGGGAAACTACGAGCAGTACTTC. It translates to CASTTGRGNYEQYF.

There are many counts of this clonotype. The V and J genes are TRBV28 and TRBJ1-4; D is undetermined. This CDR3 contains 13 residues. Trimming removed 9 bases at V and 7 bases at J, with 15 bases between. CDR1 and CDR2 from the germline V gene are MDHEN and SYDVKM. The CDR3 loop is CASRNTGIEKLFF. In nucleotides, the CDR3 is TGTGCCAGTCGTAACACGGGGATTGAAAAACTGTTTTTT.

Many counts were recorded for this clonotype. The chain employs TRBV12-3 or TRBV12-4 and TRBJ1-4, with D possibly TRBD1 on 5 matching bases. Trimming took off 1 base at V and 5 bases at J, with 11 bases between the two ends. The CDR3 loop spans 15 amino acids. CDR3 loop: CASSLGGQGNEKLFF. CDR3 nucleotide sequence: TGTGCCAGCAGTTTAGGTGGCCAGGGCAATGAAAAACTGTTTTTT.

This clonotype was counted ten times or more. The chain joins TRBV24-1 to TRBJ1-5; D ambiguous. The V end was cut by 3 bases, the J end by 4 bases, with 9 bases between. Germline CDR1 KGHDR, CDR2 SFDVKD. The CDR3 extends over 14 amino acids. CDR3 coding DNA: TGTGCCACCAGTGATAGGAGACTGAATCAGCCCCAGCATTTT. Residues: CATSDRRLNQPQHF.

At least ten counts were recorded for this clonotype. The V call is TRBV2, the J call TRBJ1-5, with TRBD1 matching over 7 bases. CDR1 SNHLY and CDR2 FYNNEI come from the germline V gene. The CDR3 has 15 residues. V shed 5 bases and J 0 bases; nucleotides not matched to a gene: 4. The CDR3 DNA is TGTGCCAGCAGTCCACAGGGGAATAGCAATCAGCCCCAGCATTTT. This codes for CASSPQGNSNQPQHF.

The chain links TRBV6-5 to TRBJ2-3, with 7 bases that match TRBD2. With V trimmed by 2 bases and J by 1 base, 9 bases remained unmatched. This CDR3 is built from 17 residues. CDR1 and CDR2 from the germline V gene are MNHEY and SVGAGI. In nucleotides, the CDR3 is TGTGCCAGCAGTTACCAGACACTAGCGTGGGGCACAGATACGCAGTATTTT. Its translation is CASSYQTLAWGTDTQYF.

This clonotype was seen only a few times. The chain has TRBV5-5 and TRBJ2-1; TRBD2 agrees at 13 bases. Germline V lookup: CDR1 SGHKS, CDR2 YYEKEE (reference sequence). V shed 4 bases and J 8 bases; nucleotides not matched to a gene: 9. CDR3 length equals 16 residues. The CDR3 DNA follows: TGTGCCAGCAGCCAGGGACTAGCGGGAAGGGGCCATGAGCAGTTCTTC. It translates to CASSQGLAGRGHEQFF.

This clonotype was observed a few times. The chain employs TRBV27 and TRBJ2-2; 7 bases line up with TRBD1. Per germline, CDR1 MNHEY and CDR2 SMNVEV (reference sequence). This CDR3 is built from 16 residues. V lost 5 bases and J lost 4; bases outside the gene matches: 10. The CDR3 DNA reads TGTGCCAGCAGTATCACCGGGACAGTGGGCACCGGGGAGCTGTTTTTT. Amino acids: CASSITGTVGTGELFF.

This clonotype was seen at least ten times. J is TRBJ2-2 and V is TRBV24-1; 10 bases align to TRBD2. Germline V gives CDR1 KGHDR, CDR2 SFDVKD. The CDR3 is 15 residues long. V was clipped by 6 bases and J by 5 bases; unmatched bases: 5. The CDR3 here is CATSTLAGETGELFF. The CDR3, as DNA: TGTGCCACCAGTACGCTAGCGGGAGAAACCGGGGAGCTGTTTTTT.

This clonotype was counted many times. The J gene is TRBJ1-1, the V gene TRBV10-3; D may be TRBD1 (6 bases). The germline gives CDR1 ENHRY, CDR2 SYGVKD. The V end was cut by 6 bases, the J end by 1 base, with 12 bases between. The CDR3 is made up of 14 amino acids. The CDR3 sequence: CAIRPTGKNTEAFF. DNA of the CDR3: TGTGCCATCAGACCGACAGGAAAGAACACTGAAGCTTTCTTT.